The next 4 T cell receptor beta chains were all read from a single sample in a study of identical twins. TCRdb reprocessed the 5' RACE reads with MiXCR, giving one entry per CDR3 protein. Of 220,000 or so distinct CDR3 sequences listed, roughly 7% are singletons. These data also featured in a second study, about yellow fever vaccine responses in identical twins.

Specimen: memory (CD45RO+) T cells sorted from blood. All receptors derive from a woman in her late teens or twenties in good health.

This clonotype has a handful of counts. CDR3 in amino acids: CASSPPTRLATYNEQFF. CDR3 coding DNA: TGTGCCAGCTCACCACCTACGCGACTAGCGACGTACAATGAGCAGTTCTTC. The rearrangement uses TRBV18 and TRBJ2-1, with 8 bases aligning to TRBD2. In germline, CDR1 is KGHSH, CDR2 LQKENI. The CDR3 has 17 residues. V lost 0 bases, J lost 4 bases, and 8 bases stayed unmatched.

The rearrangement joins TRBV2 to TRBJ2-5; TRBD1 aligns across 8 bases. This CDR3 has 14 amino acids. The ends lost 7 bases at V and 2 bases at J; junction bases unmatched: 6. The germline CDR1 and CDR2 sequences are SNHLY and FYNNEI. Here the CDR3 reads CASTRTGQQETQYF. The DNA of the CDR3 is TGTGCCAGCACCCGGACAGGGCAACAAGAGACCCAGTACTTC.

At least ten counts were recorded for this clonotype. The V gene is TRBV20-1, the J gene TRBJ1-1, with a tentative D call TRBD1 (6 bases). Germline CDR1 reads DFQATT; CDR2 reads SNEGSKA (reference sequence). The CDR3 is made up of 12 amino acids. The CDR3 DNA reads as TGCAGCGGACTAGGGGGGCACACTGAAGCTTTCTTT. Its protein is CSGLGGHTEAFF.

The chain recombines TRBV9 with TRBJ1-1; D call uncertain. The CDR3 totals 15 residues. CDR1 SGDLS and CDR2 YYNGEE come from the germline V gene. The germline V and J ends were trimmed by 2 bases and 5 bases, with 16 bases remaining between them. The CDR3 loop is CASSVLFPGVTEAFF. The CDR3 bases are TGTGCCAGCAGCGTCTTATTTCCGGGAGTTACTGAAGCTTTCTTT.